Following are 15 T cell receptor beta chains from one sample sequenced in a study of lymphopenia after photon versus proton radiotherapy. Sequencing used immunoSEQ multiplex PCR; TCRdb keeps in-frame clones, though not all of them. The table lists approximately 70,000 clones, 87% of them singletons. Sequenced here: peripheral blood, sampled from a patient treated with proton-based radiotherapy. The receptors were gathered from a man older than 75 with esophageal cancer.

V is TRBV5-5 and J is TRBJ1-2; unclear D gene. The V gene's germline CDR1 is SGHKS and CDR2 YYEKEE (reference sequence). The V end was cut by 1 base, the J end by 4 bases, with 8 bases between. The CDR3 runs to 13 residues. The DNA of the CDR3 is TGTGCCAGCAGCTTGACGTTCGGCTATGGCTACACCTTC. It is translated as CASSLTFGYGYTF.

This chain joins TRBV7-3 and TRBJ2-7, with 8 nucleotides matching TRBD1. Per the germline V gene, CDR1 is SGHTA and CDR2 is FQGTGA. The length of the CDR3 is 14 residues. V trimming: 2 bases; J trimming: 3 bases; junction bases outside the gene matches: 3. CDR3 sequence (DNA): TGTGCCAGCAGCTTACTCGGACAGGGCTACGAGCAGTACTTC. It is translated as CASSLLGQGYEQYF. Supplemented by reference TRBV7-3 and TRBJ2-7, the full variable domain reads GAGVSQTPSNKVTEKGKYVELRCDPISGHTALYWYRQSLGQGPEFLIYFQGTGAADDSGLPNDRFFAVRPEGSVSTLKIQRTERGDSAVYLCASSLLGQGYEQYFGPGTRLTVT.

As regards this clone: The identical CDR3 is also encoded by other nucleotide sequences in the sample. The rearrangement uses TRBV5-1 and TRBJ2-3; no clear D. Germline V gives CDR1 SGHRS, CDR2 YFSETQ. The CDR3 is 13 residues long. Trimming left V 5 bases short and J 2 bases short, with 9 bases between. The CDR3 sequence is CASSSSPTDTQYF. DNA of the CDR3: TGCGCCAGCAGTTCCTCTCCCACAGATACGCAGTATTTT. Full variable domain (missing parts from reference TRBV5-1 and TRBJ2-3): KAGVTQTPRYLIKTRGQQVTLSCSPISGHRSVSWYQQTPGQGLQFLFEYFSETQRNKGNFPGRFSGRQFSNSRSEMNVSTLELGDSALYLCASSSSPTDTQYFGPGTRLTVL.

This chain connects TRBV18 to TRBJ1-1; TRBD1 matches 9 bases. The CDR3 spans 19 residues. Germline lookup yields CDR1 KGHSH and CDR2 LQKENI. The trim removed 1 base at V and 0 bases at J, leaving 12 bases unmatched. CDR3 sequence reads: CASSPRAWDRVNMNTEAFF. The CDR3 bases are TGTGCCAGCTCACCACGAGCATGGGACAGGGTCAACATGAACACTGAAGCTTTCTTT.

The CDR3 nucleotides are TGTGCCATCAGTGAACCAAGACTACAAGAGACCCAGTACTTC. This translates into CAISEPRLQETQYF. This chain joins TRBV10-3 and TRBJ2-5; weak D call: TRBD2 (5 bases). The CDR3 is 14 amino acids. V was cut by 3 bases and J by 2 bases, with 10 bases left in between. The V gene's germline CDR1 is ENHRY and CDR2 SYGVKD.

The chain employs TRBV9 and TRBJ1-5; D not resolved. CDR1 and CDR2 from the germline V gene are SGDLS and YYNGEE. The CDR3 is 15 amino acids. Trimming pared 0 bases from V and 3 bases from J, leaving 10 bases between. The CDR3: CASSVGISYNQPQHF. DNA of the CDR3: TGTGCCAGCAGCGTAGGTATCAGTTACAATCAGCCCCAGCATTTT.

The chain joins TRBV21-1 to TRBJ2-7. TRBV21-1 corresponds to a pseudogene. The CDR3 has 13 residues. In nucleotides, the CDR3 is TGTGCCAGCAGCATATGGGGGGCTGGCGAGCAGTACTTC. Its translation is CASSIWGAGEQYF.

The rearrangement links TRBV7-2 to TRBJ2-1, with TRBD2 matching 7 bases. J gave up 5 bases and V 2 bases, and 3 bases lay outside the gene matches. Germline loops: CDR1 SGHTA, CDR2 FQGNSA. The CDR3 has 14 residues. CDR3 loop: CASSLSGTNNEQFF. As DNA, the CDR3 is TGTGCCAGCAGCTTAAGCGGGACTAACAATGAGCAGTTCTTC. The whole variable domain, filled in from reference TRBV7-2 and TRBJ2-1, reads GAGVSQSPSNKVTEKGKDVELRCDPISGHTALYWYRQSLGQGLEFLIYFQGNSAPDKSGLPSDRFSAERTGGSVSTLTIQRTQQEDSAVYLCASSLSGTNNEQFFGPGTRLTVL.

This chain joins TRBV27 and TRBJ1-1; no firm D call. CDR3 length: 16 residues. Trimming took 6 bases from V and 0 from J, leaving 17 bases between them. The germline CDR1 and CDR2 sequences are MNHEY and SMNVEV (reference sequence). The CDR3 bases are TGTGCCAGCAGCCCCCTCGATTTGGGAATGAACACTGAAGCTTTCTTT. It is translated as CASSPLDLGMNTEAFF.

This chain connects TRBV5-5 to TRBJ2-7, with a possible D match to TRBD1 (6 bases). The CDR3 spans 13 residues. In germline, CDR1 is SGHKS, CDR2 YYEKEE (reference sequence). Trimming removed 2 bases from V and 6 bases from J, with 12 bases in between. The CDR3 DNA is TGTGCCAGCAGCTTCAGGGGTGAGGTCGAGCAGTACTTC. It is translated as CASSFRGEVEQYF. Full variable domain (missing parts from reference TRBV5-5 and TRBJ2-7): DAGVTQSPTHLIKTRGQQVTLRCSPISGHKSVSWYQQVLGQGPQFIFQYYEKEERGRGNFPDRFSARQFPNYSSELNVNALLLGDSALYLCASSFRGEVEQYFGPGTRLTVT.

CDR3 in amino acids: CASSQQDNTEAFF. CDR3 DNA sequence: TGTGCCAGCAGCCAGCAGGATAACACTGAAGCTTTCTTT. The J gene is TRBJ1-1, the V gene TRBV4-2; D uncertain. V was cut by 3 bases and J by 2 bases, with 7 bases left in between. The CDR3 is 13 amino acids. CDR1 LGHNA and CDR2 YNFKEQ come from the germline V gene.

A single count supports this clone. The genes are TRBV14 and TRBJ2-3; 9 bases fit TRBD2. CDR1 and CDR2 from the germline V gene are SGHDN and FVKESK. This CDR3 has 19 residues. With 4 bases clipped from V and 0 bases from J, the junction kept 14 bases outside the gene matches. The CDR3 DNA is TGTGCCAGCAGCCCGGGGGGGCTAGCGGGACGTGCTAGCACAGATACGCAGTATTTT. Residues: CASSPGGLAGRASTDTQYF.

J is TRBJ2-7 and V is TRBV6-5, with D perhaps matching TRBD1 (6 bases). CDR3 length: 14 amino acids. Per the germline V gene, CDR1 is MNHEY and CDR2 is SVGAGI. With 6 bases removed from V and 3 bases from J, the gap between germline ends came to 15 bases. DNA for the CDR3: TGTGCCAGCAGATACGGGACACAGCGCTACGAGCAGTACTTC. This codes for CASRYGTQRYEQYF.

The chain carries TRBV7-8 and TRBJ2-7, with D perhaps TRBD1 (6 bases). CDR3 length: 13 amino acids. V was shortened by 1 base and J by 5 bases, with 9 bases between the two germline ends. The germline gives CDR1 SGHVS, CDR2 FQNEAQ. The CDR3 bases are TGTGCCAGCAGCTTAGGCAGGGACAACGAGCAGTACTTC. Protein: CASSLGRDNEQYF.

V usage is TRBV7-2 and J usage is TRBJ2-3; no firm D call. Trimming took 4 bases from V and 0 from J, leaving 8 bases between them. This CDR3 comprises 14 residues. The germline CDR1 and CDR2 sequences are SGHTA and FQGNSA. The CDR3 coding sequence is TGTGCCAGCAGCTCTGGAGCAAGCACAGATACGCAGTATTTT. This translates into CASSSGASTDTQYF.